This TCR beta chain was profiled in a study of blood T cell repertoires in COVID-19. TCRdb's table, derived via immunoSEQ multiplex PCR, lists solely in-frame clones and lacks some. This table has about 130,000 clones, 79% appearing once. Per germline, CDR1 MNHEY and CDR2 SMNVEV (reference sequence). This CDR3 region has 13 residues. Trimming left V 6 bases short and J 9 bases short, with 17 bases between. The rearrangement joins TRBV27 to TRBJ2-5, with D perhaps TRBD1 (6 bases). What was sequenced was peripheral blood. This sequence was found in a man aged 35-49 years with active or convalescent COVID-19. CDR3 in DNA: TGTGCCAGCAGCCAAGACAGGTGGCGGGCCCAGTACTTC. It is translated as CASSQDRWRAQYF.